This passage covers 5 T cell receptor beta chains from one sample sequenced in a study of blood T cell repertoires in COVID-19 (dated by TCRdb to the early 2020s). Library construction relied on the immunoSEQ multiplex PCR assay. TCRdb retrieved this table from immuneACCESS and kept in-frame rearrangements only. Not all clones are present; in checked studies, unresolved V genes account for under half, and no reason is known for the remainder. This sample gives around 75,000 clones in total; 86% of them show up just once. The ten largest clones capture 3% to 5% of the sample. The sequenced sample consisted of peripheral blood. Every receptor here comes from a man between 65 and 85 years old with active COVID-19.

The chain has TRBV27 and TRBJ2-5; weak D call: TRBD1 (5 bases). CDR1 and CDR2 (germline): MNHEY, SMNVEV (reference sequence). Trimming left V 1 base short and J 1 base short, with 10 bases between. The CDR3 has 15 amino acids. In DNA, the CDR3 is TGTGCCAGCAGTTTATTAGGACAAGCCCAAGAGACCCAGTACTTC. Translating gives CASSLLGQAQETQYF.

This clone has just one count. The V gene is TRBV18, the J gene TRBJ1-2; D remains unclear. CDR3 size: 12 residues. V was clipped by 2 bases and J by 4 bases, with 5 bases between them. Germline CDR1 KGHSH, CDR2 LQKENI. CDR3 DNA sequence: TGTGCCAGCTCACCAGAGGGCTATGGCTACACCTTC. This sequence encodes CASSPEGYGYTF.

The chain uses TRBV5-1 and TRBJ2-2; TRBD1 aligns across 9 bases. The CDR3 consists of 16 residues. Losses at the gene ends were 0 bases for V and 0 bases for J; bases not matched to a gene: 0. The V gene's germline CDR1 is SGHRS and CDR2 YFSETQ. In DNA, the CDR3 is TGCGCCAGCAGCTTGGGACAGGGGGCGAACACCGGGGAGCTGTTTTTT. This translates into CASSLGQGANTGELFF.

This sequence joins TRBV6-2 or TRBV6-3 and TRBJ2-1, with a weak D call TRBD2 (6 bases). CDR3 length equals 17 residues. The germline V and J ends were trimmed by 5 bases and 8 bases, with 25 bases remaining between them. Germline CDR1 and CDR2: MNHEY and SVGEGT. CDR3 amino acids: CASSPRLAAPRPYEQFF. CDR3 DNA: TGTGCCAGCAGTCCCCGATTAGCGGCTCCCCGGCCCTATGAGCAGTTCTTC.

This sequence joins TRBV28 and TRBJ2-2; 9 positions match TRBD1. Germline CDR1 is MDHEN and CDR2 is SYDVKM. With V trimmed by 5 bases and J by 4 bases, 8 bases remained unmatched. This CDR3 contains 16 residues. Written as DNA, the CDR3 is TGTGCCAGCAGTCCGGACAGGGGAGGGCGCACCGGGGAGCTGTTTTTT. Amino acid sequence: CASSPDRGGRTGELFF.